This record looks at one T cell receptor beta chain sequence and its context. The sample belongs to a study of blood T cell repertoires in COVID-19. Data came from immunoSEQ multiplex PCR; TCRdb stores just in-frame clones and leaves some out. Of 130,000 to 150,000 clones in the sample, 88% were seen once. The CDR3 consists of 15 residues. With V trimmed by 6 bases and J by 0 bases, 5 bases remained unmatched. CDR1 is SNHLY and CDR2 is FYNNEI in the germline V gene. This receptor was obtained from a human donor in a cohort sampled during active COVID-19. The gene calls are TRBV2 and TRBJ2-5, with 9 nucleotides matching TRBD1. The sequencing sample was made of peripheral blood. The CDR3 DNA sequence: TGTGCCAGCAGCTTCGACAGGGGGAACCAAGAGACCCAGTACTTC. The encoded protein is CASSFDRGNQETQYF.